What follows are 26 T cell receptor beta chains derived from one specimen sequenced in a study of blood T cell repertoires in COVID-19. Sequencing used immunoSEQ multiplex PCR; TCRdb keeps in-frame clones, though not all of them. The data hold around 88,000 clones, with about 88% observed a single time. Sequenced material: peripheral blood. The receptor source for this set is a woman older than 75 with acute or convalescent COVID-19.

This chain links TRBV5-6 with TRBJ1-1, with D unclear. The germline CDR1 and CDR2 sequences are SGHDT and YYEEEE. The CDR3 runs 13 residues. Between the trimmed V and J ends, which lost 1 base and 11 bases, there was a span of 15 bases. CDR3 in amino acids: CASSLSPTERAFF. CDR3 coding DNA: TGTGCCAGCAGCTTGTCACCGACCGAGAGGGCTTTCTTT.

The chain's CDR3 is CASSPDWVTYEQYF. The CDR3 DNA follows: TGCGCCAGCAGCCCAGACTGGGTGACCTACGAGCAGTACTTC. The J gene is TRBJ2-7, the V gene TRBV5-1, with D hard to call. Germline V gene sequence: CDR1 SGHRS, CDR2 YFSETQ. The CDR3 has 14 amino acids. The V and J ends lost 4 bases and 2 bases respectively, with 13 bases between them.

The CDR3, as DNA: TGTGCCAGCAGTAGTACAGTAGAAGCTTTCTTT. Protein: CASSSTVEAFF. The chain carries TRBV6-5 and TRBJ1-1; D unclear. The germline CDR1 and CDR2 sequences are MNHEY and SVGAGI. Trimming left V 5 bases short and J 8 bases short, with 9 bases between. The CDR3 totals 11 residues.

The V call is TRBV27, the J call TRBJ2-5; 11 positions match TRBD2. Trimming at V came to 6 bases and at J to 1 base, leaving 10 bases not matched to a gene. Germline lookup yields CDR1 MNHEY and CDR2 SMNVEV (reference sequence). The length of the CDR3 is 17 residues. This CDR3 is CASSPLGTSGFQETQYF. The CDR3 DNA is TGTGCCAGCAGCCCCCTTGGGACTAGCGGTTTCCAAGAGACCCAGTACTTC.

This clone was seen only once. The V gene is TRBV13, the J gene TRBJ2-1, with 10 bases that match TRBD2. V trimming: 4 bases; J trimming: 6 bases; junction bases outside the gene matches: 12. Germline V lookup: CDR1 PRHDT, CDR2 FYEKMQ (reference sequence). The length of the CDR3 is 17 residues. The CDR3 reads CASSSSPQRGGGNEQFF. The CDR3 region has the DNA TGTGCCAGCAGCTCTAGCCCACAGCGGGGGGGCGGCAATGAGCAGTTCTTC. The full variable domain, completed using reference TRBV13 and TRBJ2-1, is AAGVIQSPRHLIKEKRETATLKCYPIPRHDTVYWYQQGPGQDPQFLISFYEKMQSDKGSIPDRFSAQQFSDYHSELNMSSLELGDSALYFCASSSSPQRGGGNEQFFGPGTRLTVL.

This rearrangement joins TRBV7-8 to TRBJ2-3, with 9 bases identical to TRBD1. V was clipped by 0 bases and J by 4 bases; unmatched bases: 5. CDR3 length: 16 amino acids. Germline V gene lookup returns CDR1 SGHVS and CDR2 FQNEAQ. CDR3 sequence (DNA): TGTGCCAGCAGCTTAGCCCCGGGACAGGGCTCAGATACGCAGTATTTT. This encodes CASSLAPGQGSDTQYF.

The J gene is TRBJ1-3, the V gene TRBV2; possibly TRBD1 for D (5 bases). V lost 6 bases and J 7 bases, leaving 13 bases between the germline ends. Per germline, CDR1 SNHLY and CDR2 FYNNEI. The CDR3 totals 13 residues. The CDR3 reads CASSPGLGNTIYF. CDR3 DNA: TGTGCCAGCAGCCCAGGGCTCGGCAACACCATATATTTT.

This clone was detected a few times. The gene calls are TRBV7-2 and TRBJ2-7, with D possibly matching TRBD1 (7 bases). There are 14 residues in the CDR3. The germline V gene has CDR1 SGHTA and CDR2 FQGNSA. V gave up 5 bases and J gave up 0 bases, with 11 bases separating them. The CDR3 is CASSSQGGSYEQYF. The CDR3 DNA sequence: TGTGCCAGCAGCAGCCAGGGGGGCTCCTACGAGCAGTACTTC. The entire variable domain, with the rest obtained from reference TRBV7-2 and TRBJ2-7, is as follows: GAGVSQSPSNKVTEKGKDVELRCDPISGHTALYWYRQSLGQGLEFLIYFQGNSAPDKSGLPSDRFSAERTGGSVSTLTIQRTQQEDSAVYLCASSSQGGSYEQYFGPGTRLTVT.

DNA for the CDR3: TGTGCCTGGAGGAGAGACACCACCGGGGAGCTGTTTTTT. Its protein is CAWRRDTTGELFF. The V and J genes are TRBV30 and TRBJ2-2, with unresolved D. Trimming cost V 3 bases and J 4 bases, with 9 bases left between them. From germline, CDR1 is GTSNPN and CDR2 SVGIG (reference sequence). This CDR3 is built from 13 residues.

The sample holds a few counts of this clone. V usage is TRBV7-2 and J usage is TRBJ1-4; 7 bases are shared with TRBD1. The ends lost 6 bases at V and 0 bases at J; junction bases unmatched: 4. Germline lookup yields CDR1 SGHTA and CDR2 FQGNSA. This CDR3 spans 15 amino acids. The CDR3 region has the DNA TGTGCCAGCAGTTGGGACAGCTCAACTAATGAAAAACTGTTTTTT. It specifies CASSWDSSTNEKLFF. The full variable domain, completed using reference TRBV7-2 and TRBJ1-4, is GAGVSQSPSNKVTEKGKDVELRCDPISGHTALYWYRQSLGQGLEFLIYFQGNSAPDKSGLPSDRFSAERTGGSVSTLTIQRTQQEDSAVYLCASSWDSSTNEKLFFGSGTQLSVL.

This clone was seen once. V is TRBV30 and J is TRBJ1-5, with TRBD1 identical over 7 bases. CDR3 length: 16 amino acids. The ends lost 2 bases at V and 0 bases at J; junction bases unmatched: 7. Germline lookup yields CDR1 GTSNPN and CDR2 SVGIG (reference sequence). CDR3 loop: CAWSPRGGFSNQPQHF. The CDR3 DNA follows: TGTGCCTGGAGTCCAAGAGGGGGCTTTAGCAATCAGCCCCAGCATTTT. Based on the CDR3 plus reference TRBV30 and TRBJ1-5, the full variable domain is SQTIHQWPATLVQPVGSPLSLECTVEGTSNPNLYWYRQAAGRGLQLLFYSVGIGQISSEVPQNLSASRPQDRQFILSSKKLLLSDSGFYLCAWSPRGGFSNQPQHFGDGTRLSIL.

The CDR3 is CASSLLLAGGAYNEQFF. The CDR3 DNA follows: TGTGCCAGCAGCCTCCTACTAGCGGGAGGTGCCTACAATGAGCAGTTCTTC. J is TRBJ2-1 and V is TRBV14, with 12 bases aligning to TRBD2. The CDR3 runs 17 residues. V dropped 4 bases and J dropped 2; count of bases not matched to a gene: 6. CDR1 is SGHDN and CDR2 is FVKESK in the germline V gene.

The chain carries TRBV29-1 and TRBJ1-1; possible D gene TRBD1, 6 bases. V lost 7 bases to trimming and J lost 1 base, with 13 bases between them. This CDR3 comprises 13 residues. The germline V gene has CDR1 SQVTM and CDR2 ANQGSEA. The CDR3 region has the DNA TGCAGCGCAAAACCGGGACAGAACACTGAAGCTTTCTTT. Translation gives CSAKPGQNTEAFF.

Here the CDR3 reads CASSLAGDRINEQYF. DNA of the CDR3: TGTGCCAGCAGCTTAGCCGGGGACAGGATCAACGAGCAGTACTTC. The chain carries TRBV7-8 and TRBJ2-7, with TRBD1 matching over 8 bases. The CDR3 spans 15 residues. V shed 0 bases, J shed 5 bases, and the junction held 6 bases outside the gene matches. From germline, CDR1 is SGHVS and CDR2 FQNEAQ. Full variable domain (remainder filled in from reference TRBV7-8 and TRBJ2-7): GAGVSQSPRYKVAKRGQDVALRCDPISGHVSLFWYQQALGQGPEFLTYFQNEAQLDKSGLPSDRFFAERPEGSVSTLKIQRTQQEDSAVYLCASSLAGDRINEQYFGPGTRLTVT.

The chain combines TRBV6-2 or TRBV6-3 with TRBJ1-1; 11 bases match TRBD1. Germline assignment: CDR1 MNHEY and CDR2 SVGEGT. This CDR3 contains 18 residues. After removal of 6 bases from V and 1 base from J, the junction contained 13 bases not matched to a gene. The CDR3 is CASSPYGGQGAANTEAFF. The DNA of the CDR3 is TGTGCCAGCAGCCCTTATGGCGGACAGGGGGCGGCGAACACTGAAGCTTTCTTT.

CDR3 DNA sequence: TGTGCCAGCAGCCACACACCCGAGCAGTTCTTC. This encodes CASSHTPEQFF. The rearrangement uses TRBV6-2 or TRBV6-3 and TRBJ2-1; no firm D call. Germline loops: CDR1 MNHEY, CDR2 SVGEGT. This CDR3 contains 11 residues. V was shortened by 6 bases and J by 10 bases, with 10 bases between the two germline ends.

This chain connects TRBV4-3 to TRBJ1-5, with D perhaps matching TRBD1 (6 bases). Deletions cut 0 bases from V and 0 bases from J, with 12 bases between. Per the germline V gene, CDR1 is LGHNA and CDR2 is YSLEER. The length of the CDR3 is 17 residues. The CDR3 is CASSQEVTGISNQPQHF. The CDR3, as DNA: TGCGCCAGCAGCCAAGAAGTGACAGGAATTAGCAATCAGCCCCAGCATTTT.

This rearrangement joins TRBV30 to TRBJ1-6; a possible D gene is TRBD1 (5 bases). Trimming shortened V by 3 bases and J by 1 base, and 7 bases separated the two germline ends. Germline loops: CDR1 GTSNPN, CDR2 SVGIG (reference sequence). The CDR3 consists of 14 residues. Here the CDR3 DNA reads TGTGCCTGGAGCAGGGAATCCTATAATTCACCCCTCCACTTT. It translates to CAWSRESYNSPLHF.

About this clone: Mismatch with germline at one junction end may stem from a read error. The chain combines TRBV15 with TRBJ1-1, with 8 bases matching TRBD1. CDR3 length: 13 residues. CDR1 is LNHNV and CDR2 is YYDKDF in the germline V gene (reference sequence). DNA of the CDR3: TGTGCCACCAGCAGAGATCGGGGGACAGGCTCCCACTTT. This gives the protein CATSRDRGTGSHF.

V is TRBV5-8 and J is TRBJ2-2; 9 positions match TRBD1. This CDR3 contains 16 residues. V lost 4 bases, J lost 4 bases, and 8 bases stayed unmatched. The germline V gene encodes CDR1 SGHTS and CDR2 YDEGEE. As DNA, the CDR3 is TGTGCCAGCAGCCCCAGACAGGGGGTGACCACCGGGGAGCTGTTTTTT. As protein: CASSPRQGVTTGELFF.

The chain recombines TRBV5-6 with TRBJ2-1; D is ambiguous. This CDR3 has 13 residues. The germline CDR1 and CDR2 sequences are SGHDT and YYEEEE. Trimming removed 3 bases from V and 4 bases from J, with 8 bases in between. DNA for the CDR3: TGTGCCAGCAGCTCCATCGGTTACAATGAGCAGTTCTTC. Translating gives CASSSIGYNEQFF. The whole variable domain, remainder taken from reference TRBV5-6 and TRBJ2-1, is DAGVTQSPTHLIKTRGQQVTLRCSPKSGHDTVSWYQQALGQGPQFIFQYYEEEERQRGNFPDRFSGHQFPNYSSELNVNALLLGDSALYLCASSSIGYNEQFFGPGTRLTVL.

The chain joins TRBV7-8 to TRBJ2-5; perhaps TRBD2 as D (5 bases). Trimming cost V 0 bases and J 0 bases, with 17 bases left between them. In germline, CDR1 is SGHVS, CDR2 FQNEAQ. The CDR3 has 18 residues. The chain's CDR3 is CASSLARLVRANQETQYF. The CDR3 nucleotides are TGTGCCAGCAGCTTAGCTCGCCTGGTGAGGGCGAACCAAGAGACCCAGTACTTC.

This clone was counted a single time. The CDR3 nucleotides are TGTGCCAGCAGCCGACCGGGACAGGGGTCTGAAGCTTTCTTT. Its protein is CASSRPGQGSEAFF. The gene calls are TRBV14 and TRBJ1-1; the match to TRBD1 covers 10 bases. This CDR3 spans 14 amino acids. Germline loops: CDR1 SGHDN, CDR2 FVKESK. V shed 4 bases and J 6 bases; nucleotides not matched to a gene: 5.

V and J are TRBV6-4 and TRBJ1-2; D is unclear. The V gene's germline CDR1 is MRHNA and CDR2 SNTAGT. V lost 6 bases to trimming and J lost 4 bases, with 18 bases between them. The CDR3 spans 15 residues. CDR3 bases: TGTGCCAGCAGCGTAAATCGGGGAGCCCCCTATGGCTACACCTTC. This codes for CASSVNRGAPYGYTF.

CDR3 sequence reads: CASSLVGLGDTEAFF. The DNA of the CDR3 is TGCGCCAGCAGCTTGGTAGGGCTAGGGGACACTGAAGCTTTCTTT. The J gene is TRBJ1-1, the V gene TRBV5-1, with TRBD1 as a possible D gene (5 bases). Germline loops: CDR1 SGHRS, CDR2 YFSETQ. The length of the CDR3 is 15 residues. The V gene lost 0 bases and the J gene lost 3 bases, with 12 bases spanning the gap.

This chain connects TRBV6-2 or TRBV6-3 to TRBJ1-1, with 9 positions matching TRBD1. Germline V CDR1 and CDR2: MNHEY, SVGEGT. The CDR3 has 16 residues. The V and J ends lost 5 bases and 4 bases, in that order; junction bases with no gene match: 11. This CDR3 reads CASSPTRTGAGTEAFF. The CDR3 DNA sequence: TGTGCCAGCAGTCCGACCCGGACAGGGGCTGGCACTGAAGCTTTCTTT.